This entry lists 26 T cell receptor beta chains sequenced from one sample in a study of shared clonotypes between healthy human individuals. Sequencing was performed with immunoSEQ multiplex PCR; in TCRdb, only in-frame clones are kept and a portion is missing. The sample includes some 2.3 million clones, approximately 93% seen only once; the top ten take 0.39%. The material sequenced was naive CD4+ T cells from PBMCs. As to subset: CD45RA+ positively selected. The receptor set was obtained from a man between 18 and 35 years old in good health. Some clones in this sample may be carry-over from other donors' samples.

The rearrangement uses TRBV27 and TRBJ1-1; unclear D gene. Germline CDR1 is MNHEY and CDR2 is SMNVEV (reference sequence). The CDR3 runs to 11 residues. V was shortened by 6 bases and J by 7 bases, with 9 bases between the two germline ends. CDR3 coding DNA: TGTGCCAGCAGAGGACGCCTTGAAGCTTTCTTT. It is translated as CASRGRLEAFF.

Concerning this clone itself: Different DNA sequences within this sample yield the same CDR3. The chain couples TRBV30 to TRBJ2-5, with a weak D call TRBD1 (6 bases). V lost 0 bases, J lost 4 bases, and 6 bases lay in between. Germline CDR1 is GTSNPN and CDR2 is SVGIG (reference sequence). CDR3 size: 12 residues. CDR3 coding DNA: TGTGCCTGGAGTGTACAGGGAGAGACCCAGTACTTC. It codes for CAWSVQGETQYF.

This chain joins TRBV28 and TRBJ1-5; TRBD1 matches at 7 bases. V was clipped by 5 bases and J by 7 bases; unmatched bases: 14. The CDR3 contains 16 residues. CDR1 and CDR2 from the germline V gene are MDHEN and SYDVKM. CDR3 DNA sequence: TGTGCCAGCAGTACTCGACAGGGTGGAATAAGGCAGCCCCAGCATTTT. The encoded protein is CASSTRQGGIRQPQHF.

This sequence joins TRBV5-1 and TRBJ1-2; 9 nucleotides agree with TRBD1. The length of the CDR3 is 17 residues. J was trimmed by 3 bases and V by 4 bases; bases with no gene match: 13. The germline gives CDR1 SGHRS, CDR2 YFSETQ. The CDR3 loop reads CASSLSPGQGRDYGYTF. CDR3 nucleotides: TGCGCCAGCAGCCTCTCTCCGGGACAGGGAAGGGACTATGGCTACACCTTC.

This clone came up a few times. V usage is TRBV19 and J usage is TRBJ1-2; TRBD1 matches 8 bases. Germline V lookup: CDR1 LNHDA, CDR2 SQIVND (reference sequence). V trimming: 3 bases; J trimming: 1 base; junction bases outside the gene matches: 1. The CDR3 totals 14 residues. The CDR3 region has the DNA TGTGCCAGTAGTATGACAGGGGTTAACTATGGCTACACCTTC. This translates into CASSMTGVNYGYTF.

This clone was found once. V usage is TRBV6-5 and J usage is TRBJ1-4; D call uncertain. V was shortened by 2 bases and J by 0 bases, with 7 bases between the two germline ends. The CDR3 contains 15 residues. Germline loops: CDR1 MNHEY, CDR2 SVGAGI. CDR3 bases: TGTGCCAGCAGTTACGCCTCTTCAACTAATGAAAAACTGTTTTTT. Protein product: CASSYASSTNEKLFF.

The rearrangement joins TRBV4-1 to TRBJ2-1; D gene uncertain. The V gene lost 0 bases and the J gene lost 4 bases, with 7 bases spanning the gap. This CDR3 is built from 14 residues. Germline loops: CDR1 MGHRA, CDR2 YSYEKL. CDR3 region: CASSQDEVYNEQFF. The CDR3 DNA sequence: TGCGCCAGCAGCCAAGACGAGGTTTACAATGAGCAGTTCTTC.

The rearrangement links TRBV21-1 to TRBJ2-7; the D call of TRBD1 is as the table states it, not checked on the DNA. TRBV21-1 is deemed a pseudogene. The CDR3 has 14 residues. CDR3 loop: CASSKTRDSREQYF. The CDR3 nucleotides read TGTGCCAGCAGCAAAACCAGGGATTCGCGGGAGCAGTACTTC.

This clone was counted once. The rearrangement joins TRBV19 to TRBJ2-4; D may correspond to TRBD1 or TRBD2 (5 bases each). CDR1 and CDR2 (germline): LNHDA, SQIVND (reference sequence). The CDR3 has 14 residues. The ends were cut back, 6 bases at V and 7 bases at J, with 16 bases in the middle. The DNA of the CDR3 is TGTGCCAGTAGGGCCGGGACCGGAGGCAACATTCAGTACTTC. Its protein is CASRAGTGGNIQYF. Supplemented by reference TRBV19 and TRBJ2-4, the full variable domain reads DGGITQSPKYLFRKEGQNVTLSCEQNLNHDAMYWYRQDPGQGLRLIYYSQIVNDFQKGDIAEGYSVSREKKESFPLTVTSAQKNPTAFYLCASRAGTGGNIQYFGAGTRLSVL.

This clone was observed once. The genes are TRBV7-2 and TRBJ1-1, with D uncertain. Germline values: CDR1 SGHTA, CDR2 FQGNSA. The CDR3 runs to 16 residues. V was cut by 4 bases and J by 4 bases, with 19 bases left in between. The CDR3 bases are TGTGCCAGCAGCTCTTCTCTCGGCTTATGGGGCACTGAAGCTTTCTTT. Its translation is CASSSSLGLWGTEAFF. The whole variable domain, remainder taken from reference TRBV7-2 and TRBJ1-1, is GAGVSQSPSNKVTEKGKDVELRCDPISGHTALYWYRQSLGQGLEFLIYFQGNSAPDKSGLPSDRFSAERTGGSVSTLTIQRTQQEDSAVYLCASSSSLGLWGTEAFFGQGTRLTVV.

The J gene is TRBJ2-1, the V gene TRBV10-3; no definite D call. The length of the CDR3 is 14 residues. The germline V and J ends were trimmed by 3 bases and 4 bases, with 10 bases remaining between them. Germline loops: CDR1 ENHRY, CDR2 SYGVKD. CDR3 nucleotide sequence: TGTGCCATCAGTGATGAGGCGGATTACAATGAGCAGTTCTTC. Residues: CAISDEADYNEQFF.

The rearrangement uses TRBV19 and TRBJ2-3; no definite D call. V lost 5 bases, J lost 4 bases, and 13 bases lay in between. The length of the CDR3 is 14 residues. Per the germline V gene, CDR1 is LNHDA and CDR2 is SQIVND (reference sequence). The CDR3 DNA sequence: TGTGCCAGTAGTGTGACCCTTGGGGCAGATACGCAGTATTTT. Encoded protein: CASSVTLGADTQYF.

Only one count was recorded for this clone. The chain links TRBV5-1 to TRBJ2-2; D is tentatively TRBD1 or TRBD2 (5 bases each). Looked up from germline, CDR1 is SGHRS and CDR2 is YFSETQ. Trimming pared 7 bases from V and 3 bases from J, leaving 16 bases between. The CDR3 consists of 15 residues. The CDR3 here is CASDLGQGDTGELFF. DNA for the CDR3: TGCGCCAGCGATTTGGGGCAGGGAGACACCGGGGAGCTGTTTTTT.

V is TRBV9 and J is TRBJ2-5, with D uncertain. Trimming took 0 bases from V and 6 from J, leaving 3 bases between them. The CDR3 has 11 residues. CDR1 and CDR2 from the germline V gene are SGDLS and YYNGEE. The CDR3: CASSVGKTQYF. The CDR3 bases are TGTGCCAGCAGCGTAGGGAAGACCCAGTACTTC. Full variable domain (missing parts from reference TRBV9 and TRBJ2-5): DSGVTQTPKHLITATGQRVTLRCSPRSGDLSVYWYQQSLDQGLQFLIQYYNGEERAKGNILERFSAQQFPDLHSELNLSSLELGDSALYFCASSVGKTQYFGPGTRLLVL.

The V gene is TRBV10-3, the J gene TRBJ2-7, with 8 bases identical to TRBD1. The germline V gene has CDR1 ENHRY and CDR2 SYGVKD. The CDR3 is made up of 14 amino acids. Trimming cost V 6 bases and J 7 bases; bases outside gene matches: 11. The CDR3 is CAISPLANRGEQYF. The CDR3 nucleotides read TGTGCCATCAGCCCCCTAGCGAACAGGGGGGAGCAGTACTTC.

J is TRBJ2-1 and V is TRBV5-1; 9 bases match TRBD2. Per germline, CDR1 SGHRS and CDR2 YFSETQ. J was trimmed by 4 bases and V by 6 bases; bases with no gene match: 17. The CDR3 loop spans 18 amino acids. CDR3 sequence (DNA): TGCGCCAGCACCCCAACGGCTAGCGGGATTCGAGTTTACAATGAGCAGTTCTTC. As protein: CASTPTASGIRVYNEQFF.

The V gene is TRBV30, the J gene TRBJ1-2; possible D gene TRBD1, 5 bases. CDR1 and CDR2 (germline): GTSNPN, SVGIG (reference sequence). CDR3 length: 14 amino acids. V lost 1 base and J lost 4, with 13 bases in between. Here the CDR3 DNA reads TGTGCCTGGAGTGACGGGAGGGGCGGCTATGGCTACACCTTC. Its translation: CAWSDGRGGYGYTF.

The V gene is TRBV5-1, the J gene TRBJ2-3; D is perhaps TRBD1 or TRBD2 (5 bases each). V gave up 7 bases and J gave up 3 bases, with 9 bases separating them. This CDR3 comprises 12 residues. Germline CDR1 and CDR2: SGHRS and YFSETQ. CDR3 loop: CASARGTDTQYF. In DNA form, the CDR3 reads TGCGCCAGCGCGAGGGGAACAGATACGCAGTATTTT.

The chain recombines TRBV4-3 with TRBJ1-4, with a weak D call TRBD1 (6 bases). The germline V gene encodes CDR1 LGHNA and CDR2 YSLEER. The V end lost 3 bases, the J end lost 3 bases, and 14 bases lay between the germline ends. The CDR3 has 16 residues. The CDR3 sequence is CASSQMGAGANEKLFF. For the CDR3, the DNA is TGCGCCAGCAGCCAGATGGGGGCAGGGGCTAATGAAAAACTGTTTTTT.

This clone appeared a single time. This sequence joins TRBV6-5 and TRBJ1-5, with 9 bases fitting TRBD1. Germline loops: CDR1 MNHEY, CDR2 SVGAGI. V was pared by 6 bases and J by 8 bases, with 8 bases of the junction left unmatched. The CDR3 is 14 amino acids. The CDR3 here is CASRPGQGLEPQHF. CDR3 nucleotides: TGTGCCAGCAGGCCGGGACAGGGCTTAGAGCCCCAGCATTTT.

The V gene is TRBV9, the J gene TRBJ2-1; D is possibly TRBD2 (5 bases). V was shortened by 4 bases and J by 1 base, with 15 bases between the two germline ends. Per germline, CDR1 SGDLS and CDR2 YYNGEE. The CDR3 loop spans 16 amino acids. For the CDR3, the DNA is TGTGCCAGCAGCACCCACTCGGGGTCGTCCTACAATGAGCAGTTCTTC. It is translated as CASSTHSGSSYNEQFF.

Remarks on this clone: Other DNA sequences of this sample code for an identical CDR3. V usage is TRBV7-3 and J usage is TRBJ1-1, with no clear D. The V gene's germline CDR1 is SGHTA and CDR2 FQGTGA. The V end was cut by 5 bases, the J end by 2 bases, with 9 bases between. This CDR3 region has 13 residues. CDR3 sequence: CASSPDPNTEAFF. The CDR3 nucleotides are TGTGCCAGCAGCCCCGACCCCAACACTGAAGCTTTCTTT.

To note about this clone: Other DNA sequences within the sample encode an identical CDR3. The rearrangement joins TRBV28 to TRBJ1-1; D may be TRBD1 (5 bases). CDR3 length equals 14 residues. Looked up from germline, CDR1 is MDHEN and CDR2 is SYDVKM. Trimming removed 1 base at V and 2 bases at J, with 8 bases between. DNA for the CDR3: TGTGCCAGCAGTTTATCGGGGGTTAACACTGAAGCTTTCTTT. Translating it yields CASSLSGVNTEAFF. Full variable domain (missing parts from reference TRBV28 and TRBJ1-1): DVKVTQSSRYLVKRTGEKVFLECVQDMDHENMFWYRQDPGLGLRLIYFSYDVKMKEKGDIPEGYSVSREKKERFSLILESASTNQTSMYLCASSLSGVNTEAFFGQGTRLTVV.

The rearrangement joins TRBV9 to TRBJ2-2; TRBD2 matches at 14 bases. CDR1 SGDLS and CDR2 YYNGEE come from the germline V gene. V was pared by 3 bases and J by 0 bases, with 10 bases of the junction left unmatched. CDR3 length: 20 amino acids. The CDR3: CASSAGTSGRPLANTGELFF. The CDR3, as DNA: TGTGCCAGCAGCGCGGGGACTAGCGGGAGACCTCTCGCGAACACCGGGGAGCTGTTTTTT.

V usage is TRBV2 and J usage is TRBJ2-7; 11 positions match TRBD1. The CDR3 sequence is 14 residues long. The J segment lost 4 bases and the V segment lost 6 bases, leaving 5 bases of the junction unmatched. From germline, CDR1 is SNHLY and CDR2 FYNNEI. CDR3 in DNA: TGTGCCAGCAGCGCGGGACAGGGGGGGTACGAGCAGTACTTC. Translation gives CASSAGQGGYEQYF. Full variable domain (rest looked up from reference TRBV2 and TRBJ2-7): EPEVTQTPSHQVTQMGQEVILRCVPISNHLYFYWYRQILGQKVEFLVSFYNNEISEKSEIFDDQFSVERPDGSNFTLKIRSTKLEDSAMYFCASSAGQGGYEQYFGPGTRLTVT.

Written as DNA, the CDR3 is TGTGCCAGCAGCCCGGACCCGGGCGGAAACACCATATATTTT. This sequence encodes CASSPDPGGNTIYF. This chain connects TRBV5-6 to TRBJ1-3; D is ambiguous. Germline-derived CDR1 and CDR2 are SGHDT and YYEEEE. The CDR3 sequence is 14 residues long. V was shortened by 4 bases and J by 4 bases, with 12 bases between the two germline ends.